This T cell receptor beta chain was recorded in a study of blood T cell repertoires in COVID-19 (dated by TCRdb to about 2020). Concerning the study at large: Samples covering the acute and convalescent phases of COVID-19 were provided by collaborators in the United States, Italy and Spain. The prospective study material was composed of cDNA or gDNA derived from T cells, B-cell-depleted T cells, or PBMCs. The repertoires were made available in a free public database intended to serve as a resource for research on the immune response to SARS-CoV-2. Samples were obtained from the ongoing ImmuneRACE study (first 160 participants) and from approximately 1,200 subjects provided by 6 global collaborators. Deeply sampled blood TCRbeta repertoires from subjects exposed to, actively infected with, or recovered from COVID-19 were included in the dataset. Where HLA class I and class II types were available, the types were taken from metadata supplied by the sample provider, not from assay-based typing. Sample metadata almost always included a de-identified subject ID, COVID-19 status, age in years and sex. The paper's findings and limits, for the study overall: How much clinical and demographic metadata was included differed by source and by participant, and the metadata was provided uncurated.

As for this clone: Its antigen remains unidentified. Base qualities are not recorded, but no much larger clone differs from it by a single base.

Collaborating institutions collected whole blood in K2EDTA tubes following their own protocols. For TCRbeta analysis, collaborators shipped samples in one of three forms: frozen whole blood, isolated PBMCs, or DNA extracted from either of those sample types. TCRbeta CDR3 regions were amplified from genomic DNA using the immunoSEQ Assay, a bias-controlled multiplex PCR. The authors' analysis ran thus. The number of nucleated cells in each sample was estimated from the amplification of reference gene primers within the assay. To quantify the absolute abundance of each unique TCRbeta CDR3 rearrangement, sequence reads were collapsed and filtered. For each sample, productive Simpson clonality was calculated as the square root of Simpson's diversity index over productive rearrangements. TCRdb carries this immuneACCESS record with in-frame sequences only. Its versions omit some clonotypes, under half of them owing to an unresolved V gene in the studies checked, with the rest unexplained. V and J calls and clone size follow that table, whereas D and trimming were derived from the DNA. The table for this sample lists tens of thousands of clones; more than 90% of them were counted only once. The leading ten clones occupy around 2.3% of the sample.

From a lookup of the germline V gene, CDR1 and CDR2 are SGHRS and YFSETQ. Relative to germline, V is 4 bases shorter and J is 6 bases shorter, with 16 bases between their ends. The CDR3 has 15 amino acids, counting the end cysteine and phenylalanine. The DNA shown is the 45-base CDR3, in frame from base 1. The sequence was obtained from a man in his 60s with acute or convalescent COVID-19. The sequencing input was peripheral blood. Recombination connected TRBV5-1 to TRBJ2-2; TRBD2 might be the D gene, on 5 matching bases. The base sequence is TGCGCCAGCAGCCCCAGCGGCTCCCAAGCCGGGGAGCTGTTTTTT. This translates into CASSPSGSQAGELFF.